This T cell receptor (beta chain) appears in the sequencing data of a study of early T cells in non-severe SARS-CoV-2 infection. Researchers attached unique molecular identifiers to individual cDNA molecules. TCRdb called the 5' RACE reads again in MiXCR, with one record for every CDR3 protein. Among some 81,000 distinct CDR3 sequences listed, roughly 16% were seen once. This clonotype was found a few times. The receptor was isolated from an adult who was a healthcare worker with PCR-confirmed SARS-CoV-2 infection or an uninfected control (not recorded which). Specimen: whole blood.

The CDR3: CASSLSGTGEPSYEQYF. As DNA, the CDR3 is TGTGCCAGCAGCTTAAGTGGGACCGGGGAACCCTCCTACGAGCAGTACTTC. The V gene is TRBV7-2, the J gene TRBJ2-7; D assignment may be TRBD1 or TRBD2 (5 bases each). The CDR3 length is 17 residues. V gave up 2 bases and J gave up 0 bases, with 17 bases separating them. Per the germline V gene, CDR1 is SGHTA and CDR2 is FQGNSA.